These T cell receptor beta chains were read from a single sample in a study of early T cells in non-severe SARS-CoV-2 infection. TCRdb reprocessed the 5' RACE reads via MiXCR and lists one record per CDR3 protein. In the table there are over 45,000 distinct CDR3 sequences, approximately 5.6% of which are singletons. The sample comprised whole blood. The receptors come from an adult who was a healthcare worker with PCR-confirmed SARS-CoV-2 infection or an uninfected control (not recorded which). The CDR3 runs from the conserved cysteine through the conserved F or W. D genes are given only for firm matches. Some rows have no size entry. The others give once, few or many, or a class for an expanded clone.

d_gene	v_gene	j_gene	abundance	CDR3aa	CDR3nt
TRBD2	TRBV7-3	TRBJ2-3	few	CASSLTLAGGSDTQYF	TGTGCCAGCAGCTTAACCCTAGCGGGGGGCTCAGATACGCAGTATTTT
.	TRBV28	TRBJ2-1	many	CASSSWTGSSYNEQFF	TGTGCCAGCAGTTCGTGGACGGGGAGCTCCTACAATGAGCAGTTCTTC
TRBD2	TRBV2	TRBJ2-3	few	CASDGGSGGPQDTQYF	TGTGCCAGCGACGGTGGTAGCGGGGGCCCACAGGATACGCAGTATTTT
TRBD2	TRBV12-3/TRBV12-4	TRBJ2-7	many	CASSQRAGFSYEQYF	TGTGCCAGCAGTCAGCGAGCGGGGTTCTCCTACGAGCAGTACTTC
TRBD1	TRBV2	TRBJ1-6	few	CASSSRGQGYNSPLHF	TGTGCCAGCAGTTCCCGGGGACAGGGTTATAATTCACCCCTCCACTTT
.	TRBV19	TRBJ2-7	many	CASSTGLPGEQYF	TGTGCCAGTAGCACCGGCCTGCCTGGGGAGCAGTACTTC
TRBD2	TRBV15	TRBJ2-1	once	CATSGDGTREWNEQFF	TGTGCCACCAGCGGCGACGGGACTAGGGAGTGGAATGAGCAGTTCTTC
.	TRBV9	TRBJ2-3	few	CASSVREADTQYF	TGTGCCAGCAGCGTAAGGGAAGCAGATACGCAGTATTTT
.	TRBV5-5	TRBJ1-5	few	CASSLLLLVGNQPQHF	TGTGCCAGCAGCCTGCTGCTGCTTGTCGGCAATCAGCCCCAGCATTTT
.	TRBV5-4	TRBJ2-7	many	CASSSGASYEQYF	TGTGCCAGCAGCTCCGGGGCATCCTACGAGCAGTACTTC
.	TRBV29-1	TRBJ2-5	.	CSVWRTLLQETQYF	TGCAGCGTCTGGAGGACACTACTTCAAGAGACCCAGTACTTC
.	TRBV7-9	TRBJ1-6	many	CASRDRYSPLHF	TGTGCCAGCAGGGACCGCTATTCACCCCTCCACTTT
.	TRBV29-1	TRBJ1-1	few	CSAFRHQNTEAFF	TGCAGCGCCTTTCGACATCAGAACACTGAAGCTTTCTTT
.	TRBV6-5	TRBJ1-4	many	CASSPYPGRSNEKLFF	TGTGCCAGCAGCCCCTATCCGGGACGCTCGAATGAAAAACTGTTTTTT
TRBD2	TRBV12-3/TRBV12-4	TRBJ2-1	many	CASSPGTINNEQFF	TGTGCCAGCAGCCCAGGGACTATTAACAATGAGCAGTTCTTC
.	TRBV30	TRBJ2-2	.	CAWGTPPNTGELFF	TGTGCCTGGGGGACTCCTCCCAACACCGGGGAGCTGTTTTTT
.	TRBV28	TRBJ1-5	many	CASMADQVQPQHF	TGTGCCAGCATGGCGGATCAGGTTCAGCCCCAGCATTTT
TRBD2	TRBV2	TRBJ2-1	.	CASKLAGGNEQFF	TGTGCCAGCAAACTAGCGGGAGGGAATGAGCAGTTCTTC
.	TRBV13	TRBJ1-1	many	CASSEQDHTEAFF	TGTGCCAGCAGCGAACAGGATCACACTGAAGCTTTCTTT
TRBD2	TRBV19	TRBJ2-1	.	CASRTSPSFNEQFF	TGTGCCAGTCGGACTAGTCCCTCATTCAATGAGCAGTTCTTC
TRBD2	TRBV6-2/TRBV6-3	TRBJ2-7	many	CASSARGRATYEQYF	TGTGCCAGCAGTGCCCGTGGGAGGGCCACCTACGAGCAGTACTTC
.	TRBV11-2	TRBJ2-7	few	CASSLGGSASEQYF	TGTGCCAGCAGCTTGGGGGGTAGCGCAAGCGAGCAGTACTTC
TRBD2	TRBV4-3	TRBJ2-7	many	CASSQDTASGGKQYF	TGCGCCAGCAGCCAAGATACCGCTAGCGGGGGAAAGCAGTACTTC
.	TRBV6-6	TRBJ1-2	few	CASSLPGEGSYGYTF	TGTGCCAGCAGCCTCCCCGGGGAGGGAAGCTATGGCTACACCTTC
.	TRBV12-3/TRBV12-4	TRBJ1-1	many	CASSRWGGQTEAFF	TGTGCCAGCAGTAGGTGGGGGGGGCAGACTGAAGCTTTCTTT
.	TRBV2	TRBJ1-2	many	CASPVSRDSFGYTF	TGTGCCAGCCCCGTGAGCAGGGACTCTTTCGGCTACACCTTC
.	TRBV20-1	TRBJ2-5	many	CSAETQYF	TGCAGTGCGGAGACCCAGTACTTC
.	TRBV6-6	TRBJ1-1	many	CASSYTPTHGLQAFF	TGTGCCAGCAGTTACACTCCCACCCATGGGCTACAAGCTTTCTTT
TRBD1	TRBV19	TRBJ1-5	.	CASKDRAYQPQHF	TGTGCCAGTAAGGACAGGGCCTATCAGCCCCAGCATTTT
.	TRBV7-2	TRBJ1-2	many	CASIKNTRDYGYTF	TGTGCCAGCATCAAAAACACCAGGGACTATGGCTACACCTTC
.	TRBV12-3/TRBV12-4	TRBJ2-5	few	CASSFMGPQETQYF	TGTGCCAGCAGTTTTATGGGACCCCAAGAGACCCAGTACTTC
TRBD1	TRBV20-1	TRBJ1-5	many	CSAGGQGALQPQHF	TGCAGTGCTGGAGGACAGGGGGCTCTTCAGCCCCAGCATTTT
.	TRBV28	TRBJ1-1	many	CASSPYGRAEAFF	TGTGCCAGCAGTCCCTACGGCAGGGCTGAAGCTTTCTTT
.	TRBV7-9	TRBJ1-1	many	CASSLGGTRTEAFF	TGTGCCAGCAGCTTAGGGGGAACGAGAACTGAAGCTTTCTTT
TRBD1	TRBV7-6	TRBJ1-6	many	CASSLRARTGPNSYNSPLHF	TGTGCCAGCAGCTTAAGGGCCCGGACAGGACCTAACTCCTATAATTCACCCCTCCACTTT
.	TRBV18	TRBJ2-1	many	CASSPPLSSREQFF	TGTGCCAGCTCACCACCTTTGTCGTCGCGTGAGCAGTTCTTC
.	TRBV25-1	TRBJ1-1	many	CASSDRLGIAEAFF	TGTGCCAGCAGTGATCGACTGGGAATCGCTGAAGCTTTCTTT
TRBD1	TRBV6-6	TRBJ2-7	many	CASSNGQGASYEQYF	TGTGCCAGCAGTAACGGACAGGGGGCATCCTACGAGCAGTACTTC
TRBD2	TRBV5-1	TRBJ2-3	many	CASSQWTSGSDTQYF	TGCGCCAGCAGCCAGTGGACTAGCGGGAGTGATACGCAGTATTTT
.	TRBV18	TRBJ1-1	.	CASSPTGGDTEAFF	TGTGCCAGCTCACCAACGGGGGGGGACACTGAAGCTTTCTTT
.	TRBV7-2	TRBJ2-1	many	CASSQIPRASSEQFF	TGTGCCAGCAGCCAAATCCCCAGGGCGTCGAGTGAGCAGTTCTTC
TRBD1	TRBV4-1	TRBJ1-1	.	CASSQAQGFELLNTEAFF	TGCGCCAGCAGCCAAGCACAGGGGTTCGAGCTCTTGAACACTGAAGCTTTCTTT
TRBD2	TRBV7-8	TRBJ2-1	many	CASRYRGGPQNEQFF	TGTGCCAGCAGATACCGGGGGGGCCCCCAGAATGAGCAGTTCTTC
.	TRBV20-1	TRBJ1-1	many	CSARDTGGGYTEAFF	TGCAGTGCTAGAGACACTGGAGGGGGTTACACTGAAGCTTTCTTT
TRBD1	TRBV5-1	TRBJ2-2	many	CASSLGQGRHGELFF	TGCGCCAGCAGCCTTGGACAGGGGAGGCACGGGGAGCTGTTTTTT
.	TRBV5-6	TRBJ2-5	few	CASSQPAGETQYF	TGTGCCAGCAGCCAGCCGGCAGGGGAGACCCAGTACTTC
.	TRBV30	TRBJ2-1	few	CAWSVGDEQFF	TGTGCCTGGAGTGTCGGTGATGAGCAGTTCTTC
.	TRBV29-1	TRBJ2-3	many	CSVDGSGTDTQYF	TGCAGCGTTGATGGGAGTGGGACAGATACGCAGTATTTT
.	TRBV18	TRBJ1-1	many	CASSPGPGDLTEAFF	TGTGCCAGCTCACCAGGGCCAGGGGACCTCACTGAAGCTTTCTTT
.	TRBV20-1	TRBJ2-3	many	CSATTTADTQYF	TGCAGTGCTACCACTACGGCAGATACGCAGTATTTT
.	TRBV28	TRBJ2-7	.	CASSLPRYRDYEQYF	TGTGCCAGCAGCTTGCCCAGATACAGGGACTACGAGCAGTACTTC